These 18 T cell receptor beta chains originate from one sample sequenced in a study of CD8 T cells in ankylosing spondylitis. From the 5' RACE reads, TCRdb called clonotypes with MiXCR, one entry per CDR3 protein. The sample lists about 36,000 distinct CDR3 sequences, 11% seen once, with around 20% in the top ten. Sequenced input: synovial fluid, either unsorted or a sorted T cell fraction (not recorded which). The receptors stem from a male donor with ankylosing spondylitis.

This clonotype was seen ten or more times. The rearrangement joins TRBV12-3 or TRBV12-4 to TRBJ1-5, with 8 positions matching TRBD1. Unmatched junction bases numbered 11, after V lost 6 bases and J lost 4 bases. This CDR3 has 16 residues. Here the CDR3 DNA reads TGTGCCAGCAGCCTAGACAGGGGAGAGGGGAATCAGCCCCAGCATTTT. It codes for CASSLDRGEGNQPQHF.

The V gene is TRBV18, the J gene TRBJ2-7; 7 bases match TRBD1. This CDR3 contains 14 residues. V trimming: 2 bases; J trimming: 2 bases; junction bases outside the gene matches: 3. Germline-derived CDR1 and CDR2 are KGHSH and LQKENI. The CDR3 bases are TGTGCCAGCTCACCATGGGACAGTACCTACGAGCAGTACTTC. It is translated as CASSPWDSTYEQYF. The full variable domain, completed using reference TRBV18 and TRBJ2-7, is NAGVMQNPRHLVRRRGQEARLRCSPMKGHSHVYWYRQLPEEGLKFMVYLQKENIIDESGMPKERFSAEFPKEGPSILRIQQVVRGDSAAYFCASSPWDSTYEQYFGPGTRLTVT.

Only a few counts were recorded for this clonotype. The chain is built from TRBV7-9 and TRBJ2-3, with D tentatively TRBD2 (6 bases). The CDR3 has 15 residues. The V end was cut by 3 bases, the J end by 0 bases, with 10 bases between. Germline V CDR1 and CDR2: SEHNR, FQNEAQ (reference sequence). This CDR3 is CASSFERVSTDTQYF. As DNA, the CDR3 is TGTGCCAGCAGCTTTGAGCGGGTTAGCACAGATACGCAGTATTTT. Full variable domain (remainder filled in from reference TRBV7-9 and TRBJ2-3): DTGVSQNPRHKITKRGQNVTFRCDPISEHNRLYWYRQTLGQGPEFLTYFQNEAQLEKSRLLSDRFSAERPKGSFSTLEIQRTEQGDSAMYLCASSFERVSTDTQYFGPGTRLTVL.

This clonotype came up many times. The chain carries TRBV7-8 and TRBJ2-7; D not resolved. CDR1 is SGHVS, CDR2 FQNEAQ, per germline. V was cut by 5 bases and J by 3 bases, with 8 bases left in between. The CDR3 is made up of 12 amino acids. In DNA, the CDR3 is TGTGCCAGCAGCCCAGTACTCTACGAGCAGTACTTC. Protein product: CASSPVLYEQYF. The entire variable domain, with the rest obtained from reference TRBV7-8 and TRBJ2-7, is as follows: GAGVSQSPRYKVAKRGQDVALRCDPISGHVSLFWYQQALGQGPEFLTYFQNEAQLDKSGLPSDRFFAERPEGSVSTLKIQRTQQEDSAVYLCASSPVLYEQYFGPGTRLTVT.

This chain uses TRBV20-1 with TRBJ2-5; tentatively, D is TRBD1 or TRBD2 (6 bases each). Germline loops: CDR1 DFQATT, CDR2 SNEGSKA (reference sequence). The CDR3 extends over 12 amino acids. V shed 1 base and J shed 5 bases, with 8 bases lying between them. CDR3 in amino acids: CSARVGGETQYF. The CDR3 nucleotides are TGCAGTGCTAGAGTAGGGGGGGAGACCCAGTACTTC.

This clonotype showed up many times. The CDR3 nucleotides read TGTGCCAGCAGTTTAGCGGGACTAGCGGGAGTTAATGAGCAGTTCTTC. Translated: CASSLAGLAGVNEQFF. The V call is TRBV28, the J call TRBJ2-1; 14 bases fit TRBD2. The CDR3 runs 16 residues. The junction had 4 bases not matched to a gene; V was cut back by 2 bases and J by 7 bases. Germline values: CDR1 MDHEN, CDR2 SYDVKM.

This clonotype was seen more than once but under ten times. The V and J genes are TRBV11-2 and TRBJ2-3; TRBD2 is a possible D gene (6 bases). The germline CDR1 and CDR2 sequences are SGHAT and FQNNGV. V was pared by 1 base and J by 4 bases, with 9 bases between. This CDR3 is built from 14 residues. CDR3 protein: CASSLGGNPDTQYF. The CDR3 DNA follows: TGTGCCAGCAGCTTAGGCGGGAACCCAGATACGCAGTATTTT.

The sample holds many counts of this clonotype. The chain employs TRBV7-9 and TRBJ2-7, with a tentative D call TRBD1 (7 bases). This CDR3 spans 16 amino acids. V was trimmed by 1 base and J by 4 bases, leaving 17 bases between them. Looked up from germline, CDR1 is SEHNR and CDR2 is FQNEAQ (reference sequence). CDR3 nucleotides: TGTGCCAGCAGCTTAGGTGGAGGGGGCGGATATTACGAGCAGTACTTC. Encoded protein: CASSLGGGGGYYEQYF.

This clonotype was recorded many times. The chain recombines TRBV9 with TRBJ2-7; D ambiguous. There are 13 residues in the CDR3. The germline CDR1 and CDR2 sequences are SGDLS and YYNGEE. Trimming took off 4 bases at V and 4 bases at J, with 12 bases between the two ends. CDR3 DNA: TGTGCCAGCAGCAACTCGGCCTTTTACGAGCAGTACTTC. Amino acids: CASSNSAFYEQYF.

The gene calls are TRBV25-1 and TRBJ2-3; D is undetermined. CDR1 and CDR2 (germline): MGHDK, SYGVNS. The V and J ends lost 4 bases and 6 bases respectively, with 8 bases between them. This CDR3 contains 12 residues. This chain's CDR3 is CASSASVDTQYF. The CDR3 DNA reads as TGTGCCAGCAGTGCCTCCGTGGATACGCAGTATTTT.

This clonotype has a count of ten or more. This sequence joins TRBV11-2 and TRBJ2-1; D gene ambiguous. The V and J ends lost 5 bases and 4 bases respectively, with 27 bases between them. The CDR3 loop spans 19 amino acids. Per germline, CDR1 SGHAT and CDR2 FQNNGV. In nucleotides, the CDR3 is TGTGCCAGCAGCCCGGCGCTCGTTAAACCGGGTACCGCATACAATGAGCAGTTCTTC. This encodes CASSPALVKPGTAYNEQFF.

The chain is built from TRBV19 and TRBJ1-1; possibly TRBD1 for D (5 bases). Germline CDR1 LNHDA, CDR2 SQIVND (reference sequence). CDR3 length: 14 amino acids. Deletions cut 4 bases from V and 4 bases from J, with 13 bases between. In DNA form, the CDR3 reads TGTGCCAGTAGTAAAAGACAGCAGGGCACTGAAGCTTTCTTT. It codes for CASSKRQQGTEAFF.

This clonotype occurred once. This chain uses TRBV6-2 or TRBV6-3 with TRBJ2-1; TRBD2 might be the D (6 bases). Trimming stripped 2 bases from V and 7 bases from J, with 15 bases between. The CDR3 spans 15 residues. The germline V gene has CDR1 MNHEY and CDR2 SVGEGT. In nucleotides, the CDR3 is TGTGCCAGCAGTTACCGACTAGAAGGGGTGAATGAGCAGTTCTTC. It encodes CASSYRLEGVNEQFF.

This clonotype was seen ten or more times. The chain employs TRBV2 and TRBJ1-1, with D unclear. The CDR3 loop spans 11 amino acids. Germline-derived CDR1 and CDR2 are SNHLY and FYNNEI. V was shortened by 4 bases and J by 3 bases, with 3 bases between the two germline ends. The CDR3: CASSGYTEAFF. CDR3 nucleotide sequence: TGTGCCAGCAGTGGATACACTGAAGCTTTCTTT.

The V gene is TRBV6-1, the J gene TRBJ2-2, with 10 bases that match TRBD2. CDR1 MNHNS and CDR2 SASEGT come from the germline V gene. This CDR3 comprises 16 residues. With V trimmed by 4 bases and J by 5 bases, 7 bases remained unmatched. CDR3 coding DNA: TGTGCCAGCAGTGCGGGGAGCGGGAGGGATACCGGGGAGCTGTTTTTT. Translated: CASSAGSGRDTGELFF.

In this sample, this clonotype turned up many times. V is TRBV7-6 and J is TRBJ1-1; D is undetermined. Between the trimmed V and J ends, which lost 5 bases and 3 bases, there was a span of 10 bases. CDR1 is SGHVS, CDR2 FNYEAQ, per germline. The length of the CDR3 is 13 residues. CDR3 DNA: TGTGCCAGCAGCACAGCTTGGGACACTGAAGCTTTCTTT. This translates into CASSTAWDTEAFF.

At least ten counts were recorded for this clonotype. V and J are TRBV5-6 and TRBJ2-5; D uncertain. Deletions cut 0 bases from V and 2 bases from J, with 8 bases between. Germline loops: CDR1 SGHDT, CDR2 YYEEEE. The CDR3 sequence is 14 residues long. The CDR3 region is CASSLAAVQETQYF. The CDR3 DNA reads TGTGCCAGCAGCTTGGCGGCAGTACAAGAGACCCAGTACTTC.

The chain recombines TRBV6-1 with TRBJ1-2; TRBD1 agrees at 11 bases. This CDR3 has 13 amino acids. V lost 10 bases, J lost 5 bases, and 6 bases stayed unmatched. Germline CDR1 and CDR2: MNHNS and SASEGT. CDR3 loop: CATFRDRGYGYTF. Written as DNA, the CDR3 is TGTGCCACTTTCCGGGACAGGGGGTATGGCTACACCTTC.